One sample yielded the 8 T cell receptor beta chains listed below, sequenced in a study of T-cell reconstitution after alpha-beta-depleted transplantation in children. A library of TCRbeta sequences, prepared with unique molecular identifiers, was generated. TCRdb recomputed calls from the PCR reads with MiXCR, one row per CDR3 protein. The sample has around 700,000 distinct CDR3 sequences; around 13% are singletons. The sequencing used PBMCs, collected before TCRalphabeta/CD19-depleted stem cell transplant. The receptors shown here come from a girl aged 2-10 years with congenital amegakaryocytic thrombocytopenia, due to receive a stem cell transplant.

This rearrangement joins TRBV18 to TRBJ1-2; TRBD1 agrees at 9 bases. CDR1 and CDR2 (germline): KGHSH, LQKENI. J lost 6 bases, V lost 3 bases, and 8 bases had no gene match. The CDR3 length is 15 residues. The chain's CDR3 is CASSPGQGFIHGYTF. The CDR3, as DNA: TGTGCCAGCTCACCGGGACAGGGTTTTATTCATGGCTACACCTTC.

This clonotype showed up many times. The rearrangement joins TRBV5-1 to TRBJ2-1, with D maybe TRBD2 (6 bases). This CDR3 has 16 amino acids. Germline V gives CDR1 SGHRS, CDR2 YFSETQ. Trimming removed 4 bases from V and 9 bases from J, with 23 bases in between. CDR3 sequence reads: CASSQNQVTGVGEQFF. CDR3 DNA: TGCGCCAGCAGCCAAAACCAAGTCACGGGAGTGGGTGAGCAGTTCTTC.

This clonotype was found many times. The V call is TRBV4-1, the J call TRBJ1-4, with TRBD1 matching 7 bases. Germline CDR1 MGHRA, CDR2 YSYEKL. J lost 7 bases, V lost 1 base, and 9 bases had no gene match. The CDR3 is made up of 16 amino acids. The CDR3 sequence: CASSQGLRGRGEKLFF. The CDR3 nucleotides are TGCGCCAGCAGCCAAGGTCTTAGGGGGCGGGGTGAAAAACTGTTTTTT.

This clonotype was detected ten times or more. The chain links TRBV6-5 to TRBJ2-2; D perhaps matches TRBD2 (6 bases). Trimming took off 2 bases at V and 6 bases at J, with 13 bases between the two ends. The CDR3 is made up of 15 amino acids. Germline-derived CDR1 and CDR2 are MNHEY and SVGAGI. For the CDR3, the DNA is TGTGCCAGCAGTTACATTAGGGGAGGTCCCGGGGAGCTGTTTTTT. Translated: CASSYIRGGPGELFF.

The chain employs TRBV29-1 and TRBJ2-1, with 10 positions matching TRBD2. Unmatched junction bases numbered 4, after V lost 5 bases and J lost 3 bases. Germline lookup yields CDR1 SQVTM and CDR2 ANQGSEA. The CDR3 spans 14 residues. The CDR3 region has the DNA TGCAGCGTTACCAAGCGGGAGGGCTACAATGAGCAGTTCTTC. This translates into CSVTKREGYNEQFF.

The J gene is TRBJ2-5, the V gene TRBV20-1, with D perhaps matching TRBD1 (7 bases). Trimming took 6 bases from V and 7 from J, leaving 15 bases between them. The CDR3 is made up of 12 amino acids. CDR1 is DFQATT, CDR2 SNEGSKA, per germline (reference sequence). In DNA, the CDR3 is TGCAGTGCCCCCATTCAGGGGGGGACCCAGTACTTC. It yields the protein CSAPIQGGTQYF.

This clonotype was counted ten times or more. The chain links TRBV20-1 to TRBJ2-4, with 12 bases identical to TRBD2. This CDR3 has 14 residues. The ends lost 1 base at V and 6 bases at J; junction bases unmatched: 1. CDR1 and CDR2 from the germline V gene are DFQATT and SNEGSKA (reference sequence). For the CDR3, the DNA is TGCAGTGCTAGAGCTAGCGGGAGGGGAAACATTCAGTACTTC. Residues: CSARASGRGNIQYF.

This clonotype showed up many times. The chain uses TRBV10-3 and TRBJ1-3, with TRBD1 matching 7 bases. From germline, CDR1 is ENHRY and CDR2 SYGVKD. V lost 3 bases, J lost 8 bases, and 4 bases stayed unmatched. The CDR3 has 13 amino acids. The CDR3 DNA reads TGTGCCATCAGTGAAGGACAGGACTACACCATATATTTT. The encoded protein is CAISEGQDYTIYF.